These 10 T cell receptor beta chains came from one sample sequenced in a study of T cells in Graves' hyperthyroidism and ophthalmopathy. Amplification yielded TCR beta CDR3 regions, with RNA transcripts as the source. An initial round of RT-PCR targeting the TCR CDR3 relied on the HTBI primer set. TCRdb analysed the multiplex PCR reads with MiXCR anew, one entry per CDR3 protein. The sample has a few hundred thousand distinct CDR3 sequences, under 60% seen once; the top ten hold roughly 20%. The sample comprised peripheral blood or thyroid tissue (not recorded which). Source of these receptors: an adult woman with Graves' disease, either hyperthyroidism or ophthalmopathy (not recorded which).

This clonotype was detected ten times or more. The chain uses TRBV5-1 and TRBJ1-1; D remains ambiguous. The germline V and J ends were trimmed by 0 bases and 3 bases, with 9 bases remaining between them. CDR3 length: 14 residues. The V gene's germline CDR1 is SGHRS and CDR2 YFSETQ. CDR3 in amino acids: CASSLGGEYTEAFF. The CDR3 coding sequence is TGCGCCAGCAGCTTGGGCGGTGAATACACTGAAGCTTTCTTT.

The V gene is TRBV7-6, the J gene TRBJ1-5; D unresolved. V was cut by 2 bases and J by 6 bases, with 11 bases left in between. The V gene's germline CDR1 is SGHVS and CDR2 FNYEAQ. The CDR3 is made up of 14 amino acids. The CDR3 spells CASSLPLGGQPQHF. The CDR3 DNA sequence: TGTGCCAGCAGCTTACCTTTGGGCGGTCAGCCCCAGCATTTT. The variable domain in full, with the rest retrieved from reference TRBV7-6 and TRBJ1-5, is GAGVSQSPRYKVTKRGQDVALRCDPISGHVSLYWYRQALGQGPEFLTYFNYEAQQDKSGLPNDRFSAERPEGSISTLTIQRTEQRDSAMYRCASSLPLGGQPQHFGDGTRLSIL.

This clonotype came up a few times. This chain uses TRBV29-1 with TRBJ1-6, with 9 bases fitting TRBD1. Germline V gene sequence: CDR1 SQVTM, CDR2 ANQGSEA. The CDR3 extends over 14 amino acids. The V gene end was trimmed by 3 bases and the J gene end by 9 bases; junction bases not matched to a gene: 6. CDR3 sequence reads: CSVDLAGQGSPLHF. DNA of the CDR3: TGCAGCGTTGATCTAGCGGGACAGGGTTCACCCCTCCACTTT.

Turning to this clonotype: A much larger clone sits a single nucleotide away, making a read error possible. V gene TRBV7-2 combines with J gene TRBJ2-7, with D perhaps being TRBD1 or TRBD2 (5 bases each). The V gene's germline CDR1 is SGHTA and CDR2 FQGNSA. This CDR3 is built from 16 residues. CDR3 amino acids: CASSLGGAREHYEQHF. The DNA of the CDR3 is TGTGCCAGCAGCTTAGGAGGGGCCAGAGAACATTACGAGCAGCACTTC.

The chain links TRBV15 to TRBJ1-5, with TRBD1 identical over 7 bases. Germline values: CDR1 LNHNV, CDR2 YYDKDF (reference sequence). After removal of 1 base from V and 6 bases from J, the junction contained 3 bases not matched to a gene. The CDR3 loop spans 14 amino acids. CDR3 amino acids: CATSRATGFQPQHF. In DNA form, the CDR3 reads TGTGCCACCAGCAGAGCGACAGGGTTTCAGCCCCAGCATTTT. The full variable domain, with the rest looked up from reference TRBV15 and TRBJ1-5, is DAMVIQNPRYQVTQFGKPVTLSCSQTLNHNVMYWYQQKSSQAPKLLFHYYDKDFNNEADTPDNFQSRRPNTSFCFLDIRSPGLGDTAMYLCATSRATGFQPQHFGDGTRLSIL.

Only one count was recorded for this clonotype. The rearrangement links TRBV7-9 to TRBJ1-4, with 7 bases aligning to TRBD1. The V and J ends lost 6 bases and 4 bases, in that order; junction bases with no gene match: 5. Germline-derived CDR1 and CDR2 are SEHNR and FQNEAQ (reference sequence). CDR3 length: 14 amino acids. This CDR3 is CASRLQGINEKLFF. CDR3 in DNA: TGTGCCAGCAGGCTACAGGGGATTAATGAAAAACTGTTTTTT. The full variable domain, its missing parts supplied by reference TRBV7-9 and TRBJ1-4, is DTGVSQNPRHKITKRGQNVTFRCDPISEHNRLYWYRQTLGQGPEFLTYFQNEAQLEKSRLLSDRFSAERPKGSFSTLEIQRTEQGDSAMYLCASRLQGINEKLFFGSGTQLSVL.

V gene TRBV5-1 combines with J gene TRBJ2-7; 7 nucleotides match TRBD2. In germline, CDR1 is SGHRS, CDR2 YFSETQ. Trimming took 2 bases from V and 0 from J; bases not matched to a gene: 8. CDR3 length: 16 residues. CDR3 protein: CASSFFPGGTSYEQYF. CDR3 sequence (DNA): TGCGCCAGCAGCTTTTTTCCCGGGGGGACCTCCTACGAGCAGTACTTC.

As to this clonotype: This could be a read error, since a much larger clone is one nucleotide away. This chain links TRBV7-8 with TRBJ1-1, with no clear D. This CDR3 contains 17 residues. From germline, CDR1 is SGHVS and CDR2 FQNEAQ. V was trimmed by 4 bases and J by 1 base, leaving 19 bases between them. The CDR3 sequence: CASSSASFRGKNTEAFF. DNA of the CDR3: TGTGCCAGCAGCTCAGCGTCTTTTCGCGGAAAGAACACTGAAGCTTTCTTT.

The chain employs TRBV11-3 and TRBJ2-7; the D gene is possibly TRBD2 (6 bases). The CDR3 is 13 amino acids. Trimming removed 5 bases at V and 7 bases at J, with 15 bases between. Germline V lookup: CDR1 SGHNT, CDR2 YENEEA. The CDR3 DNA is TGTGCCAGCAGCGGAGGAGCTCGGGAGGAGCAGTACTTC. Protein: CASSGGAREEQYF.

This chain connects TRBV20-1 to TRBJ2-7; TRBD2 matches at 15 bases. Trimming at V came to 1 base and at J to 0 bases, leaving 4 bases not matched to a gene. CDR3 size: 17 residues. Per germline, CDR1 DFQATT and CDR2 SNEGSKA (reference sequence). Written as DNA, the CDR3 is TGCAGTGCTAGAGGGCGGACTAGCGGGAGGGCCTCCTACGAGCAGTACTTC. Protein product: CSARGRTSGRASYEQYF.